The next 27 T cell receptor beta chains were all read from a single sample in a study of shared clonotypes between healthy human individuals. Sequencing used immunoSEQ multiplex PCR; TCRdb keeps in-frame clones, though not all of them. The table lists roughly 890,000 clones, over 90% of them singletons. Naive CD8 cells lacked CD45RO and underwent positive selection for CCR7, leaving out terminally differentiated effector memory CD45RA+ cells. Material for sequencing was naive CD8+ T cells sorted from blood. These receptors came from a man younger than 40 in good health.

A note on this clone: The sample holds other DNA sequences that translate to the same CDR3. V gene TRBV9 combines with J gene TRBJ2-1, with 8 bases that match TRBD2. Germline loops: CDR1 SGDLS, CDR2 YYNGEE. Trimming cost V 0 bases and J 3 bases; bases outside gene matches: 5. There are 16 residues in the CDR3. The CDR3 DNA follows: TGTGCCAGCAGCGTAGAAGGACTAGCAGACTACAATGAGCAGTTCTTC. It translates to CASSVEGLADYNEQFF.

The CDR3 bases are TGTGCCAGCAATCCGGGACAGCACTTTTACGAGCAGTACTTC. Protein product: CASNPGQHFYEQYF. This sequence joins TRBV27 and TRBJ2-7; 7 bases line up with TRBD1. After removal of 7 bases from V and 4 bases from J, the junction contained 10 bases not matched to a gene. Germline V gene data show CDR1 as MNHEY and CDR2 as SMNVEV (reference sequence). The length of the CDR3 is 14 residues.

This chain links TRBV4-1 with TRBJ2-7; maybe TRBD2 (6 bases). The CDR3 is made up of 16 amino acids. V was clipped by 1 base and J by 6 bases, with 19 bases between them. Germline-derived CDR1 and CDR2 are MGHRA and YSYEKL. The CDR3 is CASSQGGSGVPSEQYF. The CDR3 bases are TGCGCCAGCAGCCAAGGTGGTAGCGGTGTTCCCTCCGAGCAGTACTTC.

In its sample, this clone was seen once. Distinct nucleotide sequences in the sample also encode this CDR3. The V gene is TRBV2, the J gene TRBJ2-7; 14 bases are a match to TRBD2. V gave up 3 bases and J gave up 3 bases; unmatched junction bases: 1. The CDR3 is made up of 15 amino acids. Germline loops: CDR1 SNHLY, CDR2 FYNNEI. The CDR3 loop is CASSEGLAGVYEQYF. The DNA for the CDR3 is TGTGCCAGCAGTGAGGGACTAGCGGGAGTCTACGAGCAGTACTTC.

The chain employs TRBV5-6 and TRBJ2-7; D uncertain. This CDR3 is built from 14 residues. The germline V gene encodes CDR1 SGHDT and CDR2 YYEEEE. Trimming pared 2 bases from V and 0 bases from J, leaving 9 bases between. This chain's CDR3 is CASSLRSVSYEQYF. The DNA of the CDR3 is TGTGCCAGCAGCTTAAGGTCCGTCTCCTACGAGCAGTACTTC.

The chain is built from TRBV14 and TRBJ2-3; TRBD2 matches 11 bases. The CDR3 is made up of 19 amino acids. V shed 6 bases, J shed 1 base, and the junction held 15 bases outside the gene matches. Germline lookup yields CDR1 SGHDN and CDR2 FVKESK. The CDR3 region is CASSHTGSSGRVGTDTQYF. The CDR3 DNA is TGTGCCAGCAGTCACACTGGAAGTAGCGGGAGGGTCGGCACAGATACGCAGTATTTT.

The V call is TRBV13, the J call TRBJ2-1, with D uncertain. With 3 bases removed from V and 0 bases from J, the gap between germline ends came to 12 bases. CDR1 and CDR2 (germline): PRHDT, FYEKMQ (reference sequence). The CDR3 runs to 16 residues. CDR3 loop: CASSLKDHISYNEQFF. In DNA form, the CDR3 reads TGTGCCAGCAGCTTGAAGGACCACATCTCCTACAATGAGCAGTTCTTC. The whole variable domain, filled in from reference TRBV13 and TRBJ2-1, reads AAGVIQSPRHLIKEKRETATLKCYPIPRHDTVYWYQQGPGQDPQFLISFYEKMQSDKGSIPDRFSAQQFSDYHSELNMSSLELGDSALYFCASSLKDHISYNEQFFGPGTRLTVL.

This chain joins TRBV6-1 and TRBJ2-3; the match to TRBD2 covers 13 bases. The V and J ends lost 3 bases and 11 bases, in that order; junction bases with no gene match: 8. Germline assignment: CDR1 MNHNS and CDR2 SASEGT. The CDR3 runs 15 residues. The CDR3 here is CASSEGTSGIREQYF. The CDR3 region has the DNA TGTGCCAGCAGTGAGGGGACTAGCGGGATAAGGGAGCAGTATTTT.

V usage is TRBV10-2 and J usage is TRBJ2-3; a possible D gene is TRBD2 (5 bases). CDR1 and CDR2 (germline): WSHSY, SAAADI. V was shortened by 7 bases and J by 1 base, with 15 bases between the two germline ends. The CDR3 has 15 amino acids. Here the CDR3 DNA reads TGCGCCAGCACGGAGGTTACCGGGGGCACAGATACGCAGTATTTT. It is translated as CASTEVTGGTDTQYF.

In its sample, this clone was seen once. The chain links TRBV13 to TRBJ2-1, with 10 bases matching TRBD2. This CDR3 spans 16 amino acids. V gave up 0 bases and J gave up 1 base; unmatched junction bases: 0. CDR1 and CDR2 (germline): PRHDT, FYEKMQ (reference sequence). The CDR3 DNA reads TGTGCCAGCAGCTTAGGAGCGGGAGGGTCCTACAATGAGCAGTTCTTC. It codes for CASSLGAGGSYNEQFF.

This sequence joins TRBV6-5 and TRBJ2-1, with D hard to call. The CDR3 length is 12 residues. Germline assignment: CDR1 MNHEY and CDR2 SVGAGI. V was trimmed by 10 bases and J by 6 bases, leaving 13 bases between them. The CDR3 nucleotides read TGTGCCACCCAGTTATCTGGCAATGAGCAGTTCTTC. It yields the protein CATQLSGNEQFF.

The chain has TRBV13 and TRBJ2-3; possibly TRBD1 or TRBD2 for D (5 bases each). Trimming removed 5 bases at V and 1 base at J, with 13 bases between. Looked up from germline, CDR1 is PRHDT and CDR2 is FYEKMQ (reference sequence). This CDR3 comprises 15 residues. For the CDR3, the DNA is TGTGCCAGCAGCCAGGGACCGACAGGCACAGATACGCAGTATTTT. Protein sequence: CASSQGPTGTDTQYF.

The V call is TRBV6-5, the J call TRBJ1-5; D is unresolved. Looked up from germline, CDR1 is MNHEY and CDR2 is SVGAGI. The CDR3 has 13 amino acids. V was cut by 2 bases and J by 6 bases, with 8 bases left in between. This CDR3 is CASSYRESQPQHF. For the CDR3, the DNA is TGTGCCAGCAGTTACAGGGAGAGTCAGCCCCAGCATTTT.

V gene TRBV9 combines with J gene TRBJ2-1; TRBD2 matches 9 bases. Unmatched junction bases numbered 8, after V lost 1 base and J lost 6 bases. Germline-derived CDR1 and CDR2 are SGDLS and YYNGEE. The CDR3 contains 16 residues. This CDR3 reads CASSVNPSGTGNEQFF. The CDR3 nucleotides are TGTGCCAGCAGCGTAAATCCTAGCGGGACGGGCAATGAGCAGTTCTTC.

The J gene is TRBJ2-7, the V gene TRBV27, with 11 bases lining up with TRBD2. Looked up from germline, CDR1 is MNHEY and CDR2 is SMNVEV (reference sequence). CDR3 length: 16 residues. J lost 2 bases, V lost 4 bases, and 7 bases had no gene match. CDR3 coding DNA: TGTGCCAGCAGTTCTCCGGGACTAGCGGCCACCTACGAGCAGTACTTC. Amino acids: CASSSPGLAATYEQYF.

The CDR3 DNA reads TGCAGCGTTGTCCCGGCTGGGGTCGGCTACGAGCAGTACTTC. Protein sequence: CSVVPAGVGYEQYF. This chain links TRBV29-1 with TRBJ2-7; unclear D gene. Germline V gene lookup returns CDR1 SQVTM and CDR2 ANQGSEA. V was clipped by 4 bases and J by 3 bases, with 16 bases between them. This CDR3 spans 14 amino acids.

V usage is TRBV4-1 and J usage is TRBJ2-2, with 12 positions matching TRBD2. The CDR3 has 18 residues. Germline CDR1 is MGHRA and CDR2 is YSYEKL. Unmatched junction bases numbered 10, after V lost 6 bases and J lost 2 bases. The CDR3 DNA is TGCGCCAGCAGTCCGATAGGACTAGCGGGGTTAAACACCGGGGAGCTGTTTTTT. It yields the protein CASSPIGLAGLNTGELFF.

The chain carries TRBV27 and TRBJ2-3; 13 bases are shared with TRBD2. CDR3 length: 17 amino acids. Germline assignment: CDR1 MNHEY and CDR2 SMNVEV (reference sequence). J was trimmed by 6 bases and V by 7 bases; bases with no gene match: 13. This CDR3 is CASTWITTSGRSDTQYF. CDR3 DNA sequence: TGTGCCAGCACATGGATCACGACTAGCGGGAGGTCGGATACGCAGTATTTT.

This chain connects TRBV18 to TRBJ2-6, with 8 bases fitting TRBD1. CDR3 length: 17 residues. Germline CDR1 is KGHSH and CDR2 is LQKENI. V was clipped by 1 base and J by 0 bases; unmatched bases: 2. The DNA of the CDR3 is TGTGCCAGCTCACCACGACAGGGGTCCTCTGGGGCCAACGTCCTGACTTTC. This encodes CASSPRQGSSGANVLTF.

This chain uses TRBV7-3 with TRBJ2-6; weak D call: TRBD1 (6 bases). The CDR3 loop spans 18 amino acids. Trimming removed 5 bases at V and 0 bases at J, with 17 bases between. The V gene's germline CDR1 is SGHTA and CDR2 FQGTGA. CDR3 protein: CASSPRTETLSGANVLTF. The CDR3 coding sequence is TGTGCCAGCAGCCCCCGGACAGAAACTCTCTCTGGGGCCAACGTCCTGACTTTC.

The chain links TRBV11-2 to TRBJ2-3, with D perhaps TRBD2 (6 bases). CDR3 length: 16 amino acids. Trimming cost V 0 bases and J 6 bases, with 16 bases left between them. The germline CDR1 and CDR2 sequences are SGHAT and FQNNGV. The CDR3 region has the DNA TGTGCCAGCAGCTTAGATCCCGGGAGCGAGATCGATACGCAGTATTTT. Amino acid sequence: CASSLDPGSEIDTQYF.

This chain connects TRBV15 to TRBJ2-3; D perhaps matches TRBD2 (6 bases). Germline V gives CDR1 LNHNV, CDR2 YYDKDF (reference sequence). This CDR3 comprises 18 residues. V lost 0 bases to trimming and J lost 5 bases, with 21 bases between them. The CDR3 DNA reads TGTGCCACCAGCAGAGAGTTTTTAGCGGAACCTTCTCTAGATACGCAGTATTTT. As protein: CATSREFLAEPSLDTQYF.

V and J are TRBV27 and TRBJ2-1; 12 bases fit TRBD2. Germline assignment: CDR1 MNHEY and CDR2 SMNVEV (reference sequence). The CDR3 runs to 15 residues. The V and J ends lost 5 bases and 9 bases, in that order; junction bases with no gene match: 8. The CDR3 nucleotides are TGTGCCAGCAGTCTGGGGACTAGCGGGTCCGGTGAGCAGTTCTTC. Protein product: CASSLGTSGSGEQFF.

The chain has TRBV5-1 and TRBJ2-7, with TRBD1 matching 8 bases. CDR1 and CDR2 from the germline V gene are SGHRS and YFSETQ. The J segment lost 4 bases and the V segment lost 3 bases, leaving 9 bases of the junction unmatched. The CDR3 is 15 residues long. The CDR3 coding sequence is TGCGCCAGCAGCTCCCACAGGGGGAGGTGGTACGAGCAGTACTTC. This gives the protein CASSSHRGRWYEQYF. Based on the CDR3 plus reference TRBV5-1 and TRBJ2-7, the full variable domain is KAGVTQTPRYLIKTRGQQVTLSCSPISGHRSVSWYQQTPGQGLQFLFEYFSETQRNKGNFPGRFSGRQFSNSRSEMNVSTLELGDSALYLCASSSHRGRWYEQYFGPGTRLTVT.

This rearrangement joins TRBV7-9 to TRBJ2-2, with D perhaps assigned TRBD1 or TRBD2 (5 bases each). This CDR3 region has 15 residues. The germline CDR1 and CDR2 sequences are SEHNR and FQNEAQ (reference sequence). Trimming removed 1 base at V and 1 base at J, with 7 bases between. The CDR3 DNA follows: TGTGCCAGCAGCTTAGGGGGACGGAACACCGGGGAGCTGTTTTTT. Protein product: CASSLGGRNTGELFF.

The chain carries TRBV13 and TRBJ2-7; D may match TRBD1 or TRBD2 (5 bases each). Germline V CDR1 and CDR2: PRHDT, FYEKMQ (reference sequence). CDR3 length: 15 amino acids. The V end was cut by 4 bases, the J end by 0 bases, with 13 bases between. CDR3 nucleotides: TGTGCCAGCAGCTCTCCCGGGACGGGCTCCTACGAGCAGTACTTC. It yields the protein CASSSPGTGSYEQYF.

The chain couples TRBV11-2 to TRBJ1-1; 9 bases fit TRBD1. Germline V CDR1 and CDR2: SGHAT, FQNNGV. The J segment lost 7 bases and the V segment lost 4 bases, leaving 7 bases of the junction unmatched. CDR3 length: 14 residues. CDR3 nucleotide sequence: TGTGCCAGCAGCTCACGAACAGGGGGCGTTGAAGCTTTCTTT. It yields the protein CASSSRTGGVEAFF.